This T cell receptor beta chain appears in the sequencing data of a study of blood T cell repertoires in COVID-19. Study at large: The United States, Italy and Spain supplied acute and convalescent COVID-19 samples. The analysed material was cDNA or gDNA that came from T cells, B-cell-depleted T cells, or PBMCs.

In the authors' workflow: Amplification of reference gene primers provided the estimated nucleated cell counts. Some clones are missing from TCRdb's copy, which holds only in-frame ones; the method was immunoSEQ multiplex PCR. Clonal size and the V and J genes are those of that table, whereas D and trimming came from the DNA. The sample has 130,000 to 150,000 clones; 80% are singletons. Input material: peripheral blood. The source is a man aged 55-75 years with active or convalescent COVID-19.

In DNA form, the CDR3 reads TGTGCCAGCAGTTACCTCGACGAGGTCCAAGAGACCCAGTACTTC. Protein: CASSYLDEVQETQYF. The gene calls are TRBV6-2 or TRBV6-3 and TRBJ2-5; D ambiguous. This CDR3 has 15 amino acids. Germline V gene lookup returns CDR1 MNHEY and CDR2 SVGEGT. V was pared by 2 bases and J by 1 base, with 11 bases between.